The 19 T cell receptor beta chains below all came from one sample that was sequenced in a study of technical replicates of blood from several donors. Profiling relied on immunoSEQ multiplex PCR, and the TCRdb table lists in-frame clones only, not all of them. The sample consists of some 56,000 clones, about 96% of them appearing once. The sequenced material came from PBMCs. These receptors were taken from a human donor in good health. Some clones in this sample may be carry-over from other donors' samples.

The chain recombines TRBV5-5 with TRBJ1-5, with D hard to call. Trimming removed 0 bases from V and 2 bases from J, with 9 bases in between. Germline loops: CDR1 SGHKS, CDR2 YYEKEE (reference sequence). The CDR3 has 15 amino acids. CDR3 nucleotide sequence: TGTGCCAGCAGCTTGGCCTGGGAGGGCAATCAGCCCCAGCATTTT. It specifies CASSLAWEGNQPQHF. Drawing the rest from reference TRBV5-5 and TRBJ1-5, the complete variable domain is DAGVTQSPTHLIKTRGQQVTLRCSPISGHKSVSWYQQVLGQGPQFIFQYYEKEERGRGNFPDRFSARQFPNYSSELNVNALLLGDSALYLCASSLAWEGNQPQHFGDGTRLSIL.

The V call is TRBV4-3, the J call TRBJ1-3, with D uncertain. V lost 0 bases and J 1 base, leaving 10 bases between the germline ends. Germline V CDR1 and CDR2: LGHNA, YSLEER. The CDR3 runs 16 residues. This chain's CDR3 is CASSQDRSASGNTIYF. The DNA of the CDR3 is TGCGCCAGCAGCCAAGATCGCTCTGCGTCTGGAAACACCATATATTTT.

V gene TRBV27 combines with J gene TRBJ2-1; D is unresolved. Trimming took off 3 bases at V and 0 bases at J, with 6 bases between the two ends. CDR1 and CDR2 (germline): MNHEY, SMNVEV (reference sequence). The CDR3 has 14 residues. CDR3 nucleotide sequence: TGTGCCAGCAGTTTTGAGAGCTCCTACAATGAGCAGTTCTTC. Its protein is CASSFESSYNEQFF.

The chain combines TRBV4-3 with TRBJ1-4; D remains unclear. CDR3 length: 16 amino acids. V dropped 0 bases and J dropped 8 bases, with 16 bases sitting between them. Germline V CDR1 and CDR2: LGHNA, YSLEER. CDR3 nucleotide sequence: TGCGCCAGCAGCCAAGATCGGGCGGGGATCGACGAAAAACTGTTTTTT. This translates into CASSQDRAGIDEKLFF.

This sequence joins TRBV9 and TRBJ2-3, with D uncertain. V dropped 4 bases and J dropped 5 bases, with 17 bases sitting between them. Germline lookup yields CDR1 SGDLS and CDR2 YYNGEE. The CDR3 totals 15 residues. CDR3 DNA: TGTGCCAGCAGCTCCAGACTCGATATACAAGATACGCAGTATTTT. Translated, it gives CASSSRLDIQDTQYF.

This clone appeared a few times. This sequence joins TRBV28 and TRBJ2-3; D is unclear. Germline V gene lookup returns CDR1 MDHEN and CDR2 SYDVKM. The CDR3 sequence is 14 residues long. The ends were cut back, 6 bases at V and 7 bases at J, with 17 bases in the middle. The CDR3 sequence is CASSQGGVSNTQYF. The CDR3 DNA follows: TGTGCCAGCAGCCAAGGTGGAGTGAGCAATACGCAGTATTTT.

The chain is built from TRBV7-6 and TRBJ2-5; 8 bases are a match to TRBD1. The V gene end was trimmed by 1 base and the J gene end by 4 bases; junction bases not matched to a gene: 5. The CDR3 is made up of 15 amino acids. Germline V gives CDR1 SGHVS, CDR2 FNYEAQ. The CDR3 reads CASSLVDRGGETQYF. CDR3 bases: TGTGCCAGCAGCTTAGTTGACAGGGGAGGAGAGACCCAGTACTTC.

This chain links TRBV29-1 with TRBJ2-7; possibly TRBD1 for D (5 bases). CDR1 and CDR2 from the germline V gene are SQVTM and ANQGSEA. Trimming removed 3 bases at V and 2 bases at J, with 11 bases between. The CDR3 length is 13 residues. CDR3 region: CSVEGQDPYEQYF. CDR3 bases: TGCAGCGTTGAGGGGCAGGACCCCTACGAGCAGTACTTC.

The rearrangement joins TRBV7-3 to TRBJ2-3; maybe TRBD2 (6 bases). Germline V CDR1 and CDR2: SGHTA, FQGTGA. Trimming cost V 6 bases and J 1 base, with 8 bases left between them. CDR3 size: 13 residues. The CDR3, as DNA: TGTGCCAGCAGGGTAGCGGGCACAGATACGCAGTATTTT. Translating gives CASRVAGTDTQYF.

The chain combines TRBV6-4 with TRBJ2-1; 8 bases are shared with TRBD1. V dropped 0 bases and J dropped 9; count of bases not matched to a gene: 10. The germline gives CDR1 MRHNA, CDR2 SNTAGT. The CDR3 runs to 16 residues. The CDR3 loop reads CASSDSPGQERGEQFF. The CDR3 nucleotides are TGTGCCAGCAGTGACTCACCGGGACAGGAGAGAGGTGAGCAGTTCTTC.

The chain recombines TRBV11-3 with TRBJ2-3; a possible D gene is TRBD2 (6 bases). CDR1 and CDR2 from the germline V gene are SGHNT and YENEEA. The V end lost 5 bases, the J end lost 5 bases, and 20 bases lay between the germline ends. The CDR3 has 16 amino acids. The CDR3 spells CASSLGLERVQDTQYF. The DNA of the CDR3 is TGTGCCAGCAGCCTAGGTCTCGAGCGGGTACAAGATACGCAGTATTTT.

This rearrangement joins TRBV7-9 to TRBJ1-2; D call uncertain. CDR3 length equals 16 residues. V lost 1 base to trimming and J lost 4 bases, with 16 bases between them. The germline CDR1 and CDR2 sequences are SEHNR and FQNEAQ (reference sequence). The CDR3 spells CASSLVEAQLSYGYTF. Here the CDR3 DNA reads TGTGCCAGCAGCTTAGTAGAGGCCCAACTCAGCTATGGCTACACCTTC.

This chain links TRBV15 with TRBJ2-1; TRBD2 is a possible D gene (6 bases). Trimming took off 6 bases at V and 10 bases at J, with 19 bases between the two ends. The CDR3 has 14 amino acids. CDR1 is LNHNV, CDR2 YYDKDF, per germline (reference sequence). CDR3 DNA sequence: TGTGCCACCAGGGCGGGACTGGCCTATTCAGAGCAGTTCTTC. Translation: CATRAGLAYSEQFF. Full variable domain (remainder filled in from reference TRBV15 and TRBJ2-1): DAMVIQNPRYQVTQFGKPVTLSCSQTLNHNVMYWYQQKSSQAPKLLFHYYDKDFNNEADTPDNFQSRRPNTSFCFLDIRSPGLGDTAMYLCATRAGLAYSEQFFGPGTRLTVL.

V usage is TRBV5-4 and J usage is TRBJ2-7; 11 bases fit TRBD2. Trimming removed 4 bases from V and 4 bases from J; junction bases left unmatched: 7. The CDR3 has 15 residues. Germline V gene sequence: CDR1 SGHNT, CDR2 YYREEE (reference sequence). The chain's CDR3 is CASSTLLAGGYEQYF. The CDR3 DNA sequence: TGTGCCAGCAGCACCCTCCTAGCGGGAGGTTACGAGCAGTACTTC.

The chain joins TRBV7-2 to TRBJ2-7; D perhaps matches TRBD2 (6 bases). Per germline, CDR1 SGHTA and CDR2 FQGNSA. V lost 7 bases to trimming and J lost 4 bases, with 20 bases between them. CDR3 size: 15 residues. The CDR3 here is CASTRGGAGGYEQYF. The CDR3 DNA reads TGTGCCAGCACCCGGGGCGGGGCGGGCGGGTACGAGCAGTACTTC.

The CDR3 loop reads CASRRTGGSYEQYF. The CDR3 nucleotides are TGTGCCAGCCGACGGACAGGGGGCTCCTACGAGCAGTACTTC. The rearrangement joins TRBV2 to TRBJ2-7, with TRBD1 matching over 10 bases. V shed 8 bases, J shed 0 bases, and the junction held 4 bases outside the gene matches. The CDR3 consists of 14 residues. The germline CDR1 and CDR2 sequences are SNHLY and FYNNEI.

V usage is TRBV10-2 and J usage is TRBJ2-7, with TRBD1 identical over 8 bases. J was trimmed by 2 bases and V by 3 bases; bases with no gene match: 3. Germline V lookup: CDR1 WSHSY, CDR2 SAAADI. The CDR3 length is 14 residues. The CDR3 loop is CASSDGRGPYEQYF. The DNA for the CDR3 is TGCGCCAGCAGTGACGGCAGGGGGCCCTACGAGCAGTACTTC.

The chain uses TRBV7-9 and TRBJ2-7, with TRBD1 matching 8 bases. Germline V gene sequence: CDR1 SEHNR, CDR2 FQNEAQ (reference sequence). The length of the CDR3 is 14 residues. V dropped 1 base and J dropped 6; count of bases not matched to a gene: 5. The CDR3, as DNA: TGTGCCAGCAGCTTAGGAGGGACAGGTATCGAGCAGTACTTC. This gives the protein CASSLGGTGIEQYF.

The genes are TRBV5-1 and TRBJ2-3; 7 bases are shared with TRBD1. Germline trimming cut 2 bases from V and 2 bases from J; bases unmatched to any gene: 5. CDR1 is SGHRS, CDR2 YFSETQ, per germline. The length of the CDR3 is 15 residues. In DNA, the CDR3 is TGCGCCAGCAGCTTATGGGACAGTTACACAGATACGCAGTATTTT. Encoded protein: CASSLWDSYTDTQYF. The full variable domain, completed using reference TRBV5-1 and TRBJ2-3, is KAGVTQTPRYLIKTRGQQVTLSCSPISGHRSVSWYQQTPGQGLQFLFEYFSETQRNKGNFPGRFSGRQFSNSRSEMNVSTLELGDSALYLCASSLWDSYTDTQYFGPGTRLTVL.